The clone carrying this TCR beta chain was detected only a few times. As yet, its antigen is unknown. This sample was included in a study of beta chain features in type 1 diabetes. At the level of the study: No age, gender or cell yield differences were seen between patients and healthy donors. Findings of the study overall: A greater similarity of naive, central memory and Treg TCRB repertoires was seen among patients than among healthy donors. Any HLA-type effect on TCRB rearrangement remained unresolved here. Fewer junction insertions and more nucleotide deletions appeared in type 1 diabetes patients.

Expressed TCRB transcripts were sequenced because the isolated RNA had all been reverse transcribed beforehand. Profiled with immunoSEQ multiplex PCR; TCRdb holds only in-frame clones, not every one. The table has 300,000 to 450,000 clones, 10% to 15% seen once. The CDR3 has 15 amino acids. Trimming took 5 bases from V and 0 from J; bases not matched to a gene: 7. Germline CDR1 SGHTA, CDR2 FQGNSA. The chain is built from TRBV7-2 and TRBJ2-7, with 7 bases fitting TRBD1. The clonotype comes from a man between 18 and 35 years old in good health. The sample comprised naive CD4+ T cells from blood. The CDR3 sequence is CASSPGQNPSYEQYF. CDR3 DNA sequence: TGTGCCAGCAGCCCGGGACAGAACCCCTCCTACGAGCAGTACTTC.